A selection of T cell receptor beta chains follows, all from one sample in a study of T cells in Graves' hyperthyroidism and ophthalmopathy. TCRdb fed the multiplex PCR reads into MiXCR, producing one record per CDR3 protein. The sample includes approximately 370,000 distinct CDR3 sequences, about a sixth of them seen just once. Source material: blood. The receptors originated from a woman younger than 45 with Graves' hyperthyroidism that later progressed to Graves' ophthalmopathy. Both conserved end residues are part of each CDR3. D genes are given only for firm matches. The listing skips clone size in some rows; elsewhere it reads once, few, many or a size class.

d_call: TRBD1
j_call: TRBJ2-2
clone_size: few
v_call: TRBV9
cdr3_aa: CASSATGTGGWTGELFF
cdr3_nt: TGTGCCAGCAGCGCCACCGGGACAGGGGGTTGGACCGGGGAGCTGTTTTTT

d_call: .
j_call: TRBJ1-2
clone_size: .
v_call: TRBV5-1
cdr3_aa: CASSFGQAGHTF
cdr3_nt: TGCGCCAGCAGCTTTGGTCAAGCGGGTCACACCTTC

d_call: .
j_call: TRBJ2-7
clone_size: many
v_call: TRBV5-1
cdr3_aa: CASSLSRDSYEQYF
cdr3_nt: TGCGCCAGCAGCTTGTCCCGGGATTCCTACGAGCAGTACTTC

d_call: .
j_call: TRBJ2-1
clone_size: few
v_call: TRBV20-1
cdr3_aa: CSARAPGFGYNEQFF
cdr3_nt: TGCAGTGCTAGAGCCCCGGGGTTTGGGTACAATGAGCAGTTCTTC

d_call: TRBD2
j_call: TRBJ2-1
clone_size: few
v_call: TRBV9
cdr3_aa: CASSFPGAGSYNEQFF
cdr3_nt: TGTGCCAGCAGCTTCCCCGGAGCGGGGAGCTACAATGAGCAGTTCTTC

d_call: .
j_call: TRBJ2-1
clone_size: few
v_call: TRBV7-9
cdr3_aa: CASSFTGEQFF
cdr3_nt: TGTGCCAGCAGCTTTACGGGGGAGCAGTTCTTC

d_call: .
j_call: TRBJ2-7
clone_size: many
v_call: TRBV28
cdr3_aa: CASSLRLGWTQQYF
cdr3_nt: TGTGCCAGCAGTTTAAGGTTAGGCTGGACGCAGCAGTACTTC

d_call: .
j_call: TRBJ2-7
clone_size: many
v_call: TRBV20-1
cdr3_aa: CSARERTVYEQYF
cdr3_nt: TGCAGTGCTAGAGAGAGGACAGTATACGAGCAGTACTTC

d_call: TRBD1
j_call: TRBJ2-3
clone_size: .
v_call: TRBV19
cdr3_aa: CASNPRDRVTDTQYF
cdr3_nt: TGTGCCAGTAACCCCCGGGACAGGGTAACGGATACGCAGTATTTT

d_call: TRBD1
j_call: TRBJ1-5
clone_size: .
v_call: TRBV28
cdr3_aa: CASSPLARGGNQPQHF
cdr3_nt: TGTGCCAGCAGTCCTCTTGCCAGGGGGGGCAATCAGCCCCAGCATTTT

d_call: .
j_call: TRBJ1-2
clone_size: .
v_call: TRBV6-9
cdr3_aa: CASSYGDLYGYTF
cdr3_nt: TGTGCCAGCAGTTACGGGGACCTCTATGGCTACACCTTC

d_call: .
j_call: TRBJ1-5
clone_size: .
v_call: TRBV6-2/TRBV6-3
cdr3_aa: CASSYFGQPQHF
cdr3_nt: TGTGCCAGCAGTTACTTTGGGCAGCCCCAGCATTTT

d_call: .
j_call: TRBJ1-2
clone_size: .
v_call: TRBV5-1
cdr3_aa: CASSWDTPSMGYTF
cdr3_nt: TGCGCCAGCAGCTGGGACACTCCGTCGATGGGCTACACCTTC

d_call: .
j_call: TRBJ2-7
clone_size: many
v_call: TRBV6-1
cdr3_aa: CASSGRGLGYEQYF
cdr3_nt: TGTGCCAGCAGCGGCAGGGGACTTGGCTACGAGCAGTACTTC

d_call: TRBD1
j_call: TRBJ2-3
clone_size: few
v_call: TRBV28
cdr3_aa: CASRGQGFRADTQYF
cdr3_nt: TGTGCCAGCAGGGGACAGGGGTTTCGGGCAGATACGCAGTATTTT

d_call: .
j_call: TRBJ1-6
clone_size: .
v_call: TRBV2
cdr3_aa: CASREARESPLHF
cdr3_nt: TGTGCCAGCAGAGAAGCGCGAGAGTCACCCCTCCACTTT

d_call: TRBD1
j_call: TRBJ1-2
clone_size: few
v_call: TRBV7-9
cdr3_aa: CASSDRGQVGGYTF
cdr3_nt: TGTGCCAGCAGCGACAGAGGACAGGTTGGAGGCTACACCTTC